The 7 T cell receptor beta chains listed next were all sequenced from one sample in a study of blood T cell repertoires in COVID-19. Data came from immunoSEQ multiplex PCR; TCRdb stores just in-frame clones and leaves some out. This sample has tens of thousands of clones, with less than 95% found just once. The sample was peripheral blood. The receptors here all came from a man between 65 and 85 years old with acute or convalescent COVID-19.

The chain links TRBV13 to TRBJ2-7, with 12 bases lining up with TRBD2. This CDR3 region has 18 residues. Germline lookup yields CDR1 PRHDT and CDR2 FYEKMQ (reference sequence). Trimming cost V 1 base and J 7 bases; bases outside gene matches: 14. The CDR3 sequence: CASSLVGLAGGLVWEQYF. DNA of the CDR3: TGTGCCAGCAGCTTAGTTGGCCTAGCGGGAGGGCTTGTGTGGGAGCAGTACTTC. The variable domain in full, with the rest retrieved from reference TRBV13 and TRBJ2-7, is AAGVIQSPRHLIKEKRETATLKCYPIPRHDTVYWYQQGPGQDPQFLISFYEKMQSDKGSIPDRFSAQQFSDYHSELNMSSLELGDSALYFCASSLVGLAGGLVWEQYFGPGTRLTVT.

This sequence joins TRBV2 and TRBJ2-7; D is uncertain. V gave up 7 bases and J gave up 0 bases, with 13 bases separating them. Germline V gene lookup returns CDR1 SNHLY and CDR2 FYNNEI. There are 14 residues in the CDR3. CDR3 sequence (DNA): TGTGCCAGCACGGGTGATCGGTCCTCCTACGAGCAGTACTTC. It yields the protein CASTGDRSSYEQYF.

This clone was detected once. The chain recombines TRBV7-3 with TRBJ2-3, with D hard to call. Trimming cost V 2 bases and J 0 bases, with 6 bases left between them. CDR3 length: 14 amino acids. CDR1 is SGHTA, CDR2 FQGTGA, per germline. Here the CDR3 reads CASSLLRSTDTQYF. The CDR3 nucleotides read TGTGCCAGCAGCTTATTGAGGAGCACAGATACGCAGTATTTT.

CDR3 in DNA: TGTGCCAGCAGCTTAGCGCGAGATAATTCACCCCTCCACTTT. It encodes CASSLARDNSPLHF. V usage is TRBV7-2 and J usage is TRBJ1-6; D gene uncertain. CDR3 length equals 14 residues. Germline values: CDR1 SGHTA, CDR2 FQGNSA. V lost 0 bases and J 5 bases, leaving 5 bases between the germline ends.

The chain links TRBV7-9 to TRBJ1-2; TRBD1 aligns across 12 bases. CDR1 and CDR2 from the germline V gene are SEHNR and FQNEAQ (reference sequence). The CDR3 is 14 amino acids. J gave up 4 bases and V 6 bases, and 3 bases lay outside the gene matches. DNA of the CDR3: TGTGCCAGCAGGGGACAGGGGGCGCCCTATGGCTACACCTTC. Encoded protein: CASRGQGAPYGYTF.

The chain has TRBV5-1 and TRBJ2-3; 12 nucleotides align to TRBD2. This CDR3 is 17 amino acids long. The germline V gene encodes CDR1 SGHRS and CDR2 YFSETQ. With V trimmed by 5 bases and J by 0 bases, 7 bases remained unmatched. CDR3 amino acids: CASRQLAGGFSTDTQYF. Written as DNA, the CDR3 is TGCGCCAGCAGGCAACTAGCGGGGGGATTTAGCACAGATACGCAGTATTTT.

For the CDR3, the DNA is TGTGCCAGTACCATCCGGCTAGGGACAGGACCCATCGAATTAAACAATCAGCCCCAGCATTTT. Translation: CASTIRLGTGPIELNNQPQHF. The genes are TRBV19 and TRBJ1-5, with 8 bases lining up with TRBD1. The length of the CDR3 is 21 residues. Germline values: CDR1 LNHDA, CDR2 SQIVND (reference sequence). J was trimmed by 3 bases and V by 7 bases; bases with no gene match: 26.